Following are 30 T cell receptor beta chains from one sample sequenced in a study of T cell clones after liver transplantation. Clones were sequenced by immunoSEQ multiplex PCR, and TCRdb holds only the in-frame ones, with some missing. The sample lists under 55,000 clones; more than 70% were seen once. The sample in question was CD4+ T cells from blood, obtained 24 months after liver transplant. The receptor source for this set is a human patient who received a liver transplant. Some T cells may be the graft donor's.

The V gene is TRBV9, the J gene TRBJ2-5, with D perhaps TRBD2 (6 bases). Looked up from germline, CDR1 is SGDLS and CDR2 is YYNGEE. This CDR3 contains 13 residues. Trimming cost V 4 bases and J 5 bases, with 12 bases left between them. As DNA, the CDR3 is TGTGCCAGCAGCCTCGAGGGGAGGGAGACCCAGTACTTC. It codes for CASSLEGRETQYF.

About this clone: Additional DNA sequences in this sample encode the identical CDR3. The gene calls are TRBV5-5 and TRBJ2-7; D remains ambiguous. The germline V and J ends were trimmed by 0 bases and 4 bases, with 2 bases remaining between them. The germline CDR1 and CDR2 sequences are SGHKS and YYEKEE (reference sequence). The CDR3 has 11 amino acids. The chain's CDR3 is CASSLAYEQYF. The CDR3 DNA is TGTGCCAGCAGCTTGGCGTACGAGCAGTACTTC.

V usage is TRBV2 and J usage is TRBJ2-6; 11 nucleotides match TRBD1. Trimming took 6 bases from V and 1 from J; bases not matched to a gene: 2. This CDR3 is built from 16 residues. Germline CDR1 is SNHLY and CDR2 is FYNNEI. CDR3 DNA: TGTGCCAGCAGGGACAGGGGGCTTTCTGGGGCCAACGTCCTGACTTTC. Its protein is CASRDRGLSGANVLTF.

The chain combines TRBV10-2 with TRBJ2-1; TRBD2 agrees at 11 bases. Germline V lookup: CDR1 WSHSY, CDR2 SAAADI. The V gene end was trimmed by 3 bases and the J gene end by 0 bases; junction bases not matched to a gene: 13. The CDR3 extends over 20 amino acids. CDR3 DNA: TGCGCCAGCAGTGATCTTAGTAGCGGGAGGGCCATCAGCTCCTACAATGAGCAGTTCTTC. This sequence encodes CASSDLSSGRAISSYNEQFF.

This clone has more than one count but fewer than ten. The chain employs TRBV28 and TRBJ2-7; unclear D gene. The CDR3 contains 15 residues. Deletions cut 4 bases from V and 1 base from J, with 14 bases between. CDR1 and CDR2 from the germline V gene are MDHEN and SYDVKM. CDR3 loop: CASSSTHSASYEQYF. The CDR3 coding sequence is TGTGCCAGCAGTTCTACACACTCAGCATCCTACGAGCAGTACTTC.

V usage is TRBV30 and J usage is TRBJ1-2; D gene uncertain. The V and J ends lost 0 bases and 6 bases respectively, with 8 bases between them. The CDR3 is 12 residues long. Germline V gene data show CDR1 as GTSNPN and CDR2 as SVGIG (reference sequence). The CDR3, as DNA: TGTGCCTGGAGTGTACAGAGGGATGGCTACACCTTC. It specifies CAWSVQRDGYTF.

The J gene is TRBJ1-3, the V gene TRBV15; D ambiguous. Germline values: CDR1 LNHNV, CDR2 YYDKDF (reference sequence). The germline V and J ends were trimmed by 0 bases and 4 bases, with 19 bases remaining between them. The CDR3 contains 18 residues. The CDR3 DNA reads TGTGCCACCAGCAGAGACCTAAGGACGGAGGGAACGGGAAACACCATATATTTT. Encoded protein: CATSRDLRTEGTGNTIYF.

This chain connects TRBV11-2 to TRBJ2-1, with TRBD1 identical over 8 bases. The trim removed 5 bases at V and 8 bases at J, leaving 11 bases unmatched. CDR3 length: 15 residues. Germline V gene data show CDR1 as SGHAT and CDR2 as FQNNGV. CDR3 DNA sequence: TGTGCCAGCAGCCCCTCCGGACAGGGAGTCCATGAGCAGTTCTTC. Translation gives CASSPSGQGVHEQFF.

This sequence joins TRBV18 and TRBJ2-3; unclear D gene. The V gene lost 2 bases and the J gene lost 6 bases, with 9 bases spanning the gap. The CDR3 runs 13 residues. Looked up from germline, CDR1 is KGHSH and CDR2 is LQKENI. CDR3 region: CASSPGRSDTQYF. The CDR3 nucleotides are TGTGCCAGCTCACCAGGTAGATCGGATACGCAGTATTTT.

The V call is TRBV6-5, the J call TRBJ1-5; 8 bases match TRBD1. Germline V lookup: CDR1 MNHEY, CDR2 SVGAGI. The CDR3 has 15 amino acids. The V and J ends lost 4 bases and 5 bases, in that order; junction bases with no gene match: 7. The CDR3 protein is CASSSDRGSHQPQHF. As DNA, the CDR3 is TGTGCCAGCAGTTCAGACAGGGGTTCCCATCAGCCCCAGCATTTT.

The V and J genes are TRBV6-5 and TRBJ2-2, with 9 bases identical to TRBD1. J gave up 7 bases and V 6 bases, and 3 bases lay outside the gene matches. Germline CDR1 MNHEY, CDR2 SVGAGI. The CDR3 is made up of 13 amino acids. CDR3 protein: CASRTGGSGELFF. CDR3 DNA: TGTGCCAGCAGGACAGGGGGTAGCGGGGAGCTGTTTTTT.

The CDR3 coding sequence is TGTGCCAGCAGAGGACAGGGAGAGACCCAGTACTTC. This sequence encodes CASRGQGETQYF. The chain is built from TRBV2 and TRBJ2-5; 8 bases line up with TRBD1. Germline values: CDR1 SNHLY, CDR2 FYNNEI. V lost 6 bases and J lost 4; bases outside the gene matches: 1. CDR3 length: 12 residues.

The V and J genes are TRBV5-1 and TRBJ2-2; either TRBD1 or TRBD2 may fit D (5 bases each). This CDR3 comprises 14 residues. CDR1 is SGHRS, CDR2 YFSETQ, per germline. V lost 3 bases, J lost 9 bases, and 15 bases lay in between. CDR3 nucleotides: TGCGCCAGCAGCTGGGGGACCGACGGACGGGAGCTGTTTTTT. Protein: CASSWGTDGRELFF. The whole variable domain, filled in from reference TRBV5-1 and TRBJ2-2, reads KAGVTQTPRYLIKTRGQQVTLSCSPISGHRSVSWYQQTPGQGLQFLFEYFSETQRNKGNFPGRFSGRQFSNSRSEMNVSTLELGDSALYLCASSWGTDGRELFFGEGSRLTVL.

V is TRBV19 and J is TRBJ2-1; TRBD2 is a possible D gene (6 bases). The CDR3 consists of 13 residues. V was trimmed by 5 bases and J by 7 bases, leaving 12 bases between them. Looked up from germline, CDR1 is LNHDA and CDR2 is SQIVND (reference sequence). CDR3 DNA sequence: TGTGCCAGTAGTCGCCGGAGGGGAAATGAGCAGTTCTTC. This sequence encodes CASSRRRGNEQFF.

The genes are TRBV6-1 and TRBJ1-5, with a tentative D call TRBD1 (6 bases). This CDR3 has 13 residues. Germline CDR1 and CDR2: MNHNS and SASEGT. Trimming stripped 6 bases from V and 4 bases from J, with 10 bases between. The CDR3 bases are TGTGCCAGCAGGGGGACATATAATCAGCCCCAGCATTTT. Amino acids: CASRGTYNQPQHF.

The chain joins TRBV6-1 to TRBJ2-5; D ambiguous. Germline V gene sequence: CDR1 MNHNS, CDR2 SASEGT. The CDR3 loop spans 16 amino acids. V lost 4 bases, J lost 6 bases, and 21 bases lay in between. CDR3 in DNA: TGTGCCAGCAGTGGATTCCCGGGCCCAGTTCAAAAGACCCAGTACTTC. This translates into CASSGFPGPVQKTQYF.

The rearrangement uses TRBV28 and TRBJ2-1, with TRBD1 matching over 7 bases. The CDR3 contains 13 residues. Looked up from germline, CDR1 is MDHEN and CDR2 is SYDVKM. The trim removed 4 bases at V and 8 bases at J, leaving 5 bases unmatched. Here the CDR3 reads CASSSTGRDEQFF. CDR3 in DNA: TGTGCCAGCAGTTCGACAGGGCGGGATGAGCAGTTCTTC.

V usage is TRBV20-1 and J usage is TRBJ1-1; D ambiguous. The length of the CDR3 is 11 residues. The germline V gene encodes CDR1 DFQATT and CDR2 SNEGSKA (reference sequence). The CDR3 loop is CSKLLNTEAFF. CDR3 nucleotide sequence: TGCAGCAAGCTCCTAAACACTGAAGCTTTCTTT.

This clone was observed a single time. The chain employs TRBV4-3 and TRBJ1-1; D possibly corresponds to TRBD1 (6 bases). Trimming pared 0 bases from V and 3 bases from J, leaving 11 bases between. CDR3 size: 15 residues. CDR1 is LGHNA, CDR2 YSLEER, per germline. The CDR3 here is CASSQDTQGDTEAFF. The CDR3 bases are TGCGCCAGCAGCCAAGATACACAGGGTGACACTGAAGCTTTCTTT.

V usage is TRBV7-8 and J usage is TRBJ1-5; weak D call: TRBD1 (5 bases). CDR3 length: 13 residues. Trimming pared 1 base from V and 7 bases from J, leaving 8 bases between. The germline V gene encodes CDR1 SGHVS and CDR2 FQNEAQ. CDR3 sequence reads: CASSLERGQPQHF. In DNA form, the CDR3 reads TGTGCCAGCAGCTTAGAGAGGGGACAGCCCCAGCATTTT.

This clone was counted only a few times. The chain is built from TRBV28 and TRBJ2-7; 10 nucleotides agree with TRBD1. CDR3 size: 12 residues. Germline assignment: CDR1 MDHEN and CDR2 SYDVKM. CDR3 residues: CGSGQGRKEQYF. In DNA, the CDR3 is TGTGGGTCGGGACAGGGGAGGAAGGAGCAGTACTTC.

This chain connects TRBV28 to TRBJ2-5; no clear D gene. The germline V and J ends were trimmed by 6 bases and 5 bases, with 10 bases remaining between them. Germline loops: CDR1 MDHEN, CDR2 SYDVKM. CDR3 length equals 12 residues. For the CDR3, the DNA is TGTGCCAGCAGCGCCGTCTGGGAGACCCAGTACTTC. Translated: CASSAVWETQYF.

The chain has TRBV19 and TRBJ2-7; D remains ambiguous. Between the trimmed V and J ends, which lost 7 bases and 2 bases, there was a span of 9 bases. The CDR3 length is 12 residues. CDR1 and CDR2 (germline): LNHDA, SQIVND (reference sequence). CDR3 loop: CASKGIAYEQYF. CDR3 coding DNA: TGTGCCAGTAAGGGTATCGCCTACGAGCAGTACTTC.

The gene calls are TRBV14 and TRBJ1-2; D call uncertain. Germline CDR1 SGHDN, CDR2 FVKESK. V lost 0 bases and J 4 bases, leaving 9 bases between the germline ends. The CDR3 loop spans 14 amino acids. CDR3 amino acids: CASSQDRTVYGYTF. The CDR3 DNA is TGTGCCAGCAGCCAAGATCGAACAGTCTATGGCTACACCTTC.

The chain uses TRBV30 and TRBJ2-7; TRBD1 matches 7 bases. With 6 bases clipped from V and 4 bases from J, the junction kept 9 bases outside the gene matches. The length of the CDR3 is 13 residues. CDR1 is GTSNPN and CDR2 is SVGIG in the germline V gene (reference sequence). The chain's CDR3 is CACGRDRGYEQYF. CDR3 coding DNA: TGTGCCTGCGGCCGGGACAGAGGGTACGAGCAGTACTTC.

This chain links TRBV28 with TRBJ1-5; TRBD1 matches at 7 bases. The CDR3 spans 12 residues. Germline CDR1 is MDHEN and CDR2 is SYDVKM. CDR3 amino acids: CAVKQGNQPQHF. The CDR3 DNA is TGTGCTGTTAAACAGGGGAATCAGCCCCAGCATTTT.

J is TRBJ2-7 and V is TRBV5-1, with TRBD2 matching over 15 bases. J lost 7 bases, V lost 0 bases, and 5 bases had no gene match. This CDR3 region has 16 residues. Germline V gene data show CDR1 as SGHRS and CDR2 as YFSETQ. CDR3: CASSLAGTSGRYEQYF. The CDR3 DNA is TGCGCCAGCAGCTTGGCCGGGACTAGCGGGAGGTATGAGCAGTACTTC.

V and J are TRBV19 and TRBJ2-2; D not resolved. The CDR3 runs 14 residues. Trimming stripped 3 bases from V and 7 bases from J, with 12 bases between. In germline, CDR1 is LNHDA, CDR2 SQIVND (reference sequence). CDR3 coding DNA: TGTGCCAGTAGTATTAAGGTTTTGGGCGGGGAGCTGTTTTTT. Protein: CASSIKVLGGELFF.

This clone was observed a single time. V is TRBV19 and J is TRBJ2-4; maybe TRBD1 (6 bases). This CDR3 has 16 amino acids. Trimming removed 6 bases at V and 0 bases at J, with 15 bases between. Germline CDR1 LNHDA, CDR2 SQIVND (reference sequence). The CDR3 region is CASRTDSRGAKNIQYF. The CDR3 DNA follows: TGTGCCAGTAGGACGGACTCCAGGGGAGCCAAAAACATTCAGTACTTC.

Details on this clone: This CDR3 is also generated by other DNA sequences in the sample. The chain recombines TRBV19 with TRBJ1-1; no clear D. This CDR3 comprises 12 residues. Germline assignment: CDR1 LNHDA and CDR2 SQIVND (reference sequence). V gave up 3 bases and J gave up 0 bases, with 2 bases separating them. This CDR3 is CASSILNTEAFF. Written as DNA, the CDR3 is TGTGCCAGTAGTATCCTGAACACTGAAGCTTTCTTT. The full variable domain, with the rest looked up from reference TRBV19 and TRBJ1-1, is DGGITQSPKYLFRKEGQNVTLSCEQNLNHDAMYWYRQDPGQGLRLIYYSQIVNDFQKGDIAEGYSVSREKKESFPLTVTSAQKNPTAFYLCASSILNTEAFFGQGTRLTVV.